Listed here are 23 T cell receptor beta chains from one sample, sequenced in a study of blood T cell repertoires in COVID-19 (dated by TCRdb to 2020 to 2021). Library preparation employed the immunoSEQ multiplex PCR assay. The source is immuneACCESS, and TCRdb retained only in-frame sequences with V and J called. Part of the clones is not carried over; for the studies checked, unresolved V genes explain less than half of this, and the remainder is unexplained. The sample table contains approximately 150,000 clones; only one count was recorded for 75% to 90% of them. The leading ten clones occupy around 15% of the sample. The specimen was peripheral blood. These receptor sequences come from a young man with COVID-19, enrolled during active disease.

CDR3 loop: CASSYPGLAGGIRTDTQYF. DNA of the CDR3: TGTGCCAGCAGTTACCCCGGACTAGCGGGAGGGATACGCACAGATACGCAGTATTTT. The chain employs TRBV6-2 or TRBV6-3 and TRBJ2-3; 15 bases map to TRBD2. Per the germline V gene, CDR1 is MNHEY and CDR2 is SVGEGT. Losses at the gene ends were 2 bases for V and 1 base for J; bases not matched to a gene: 7. This CDR3 has 19 residues.

The V gene is TRBV15, the J gene TRBJ2-7, with a tentative D call TRBD2 (6 bases). The CDR3 has 15 residues. The germline V gene has CDR1 LNHNV and CDR2 YYDKDF (reference sequence). Trimming removed 3 bases at V and 3 bases at J, with 15 bases between. CDR3 region: CATSRAGSYYYEQYF. DNA for the CDR3: TGTGCCACCAGCAGGGCCGGGAGCTACTACTACGAGCAGTACTTC.

For the CDR3, the DNA is TGTGCCAGTAGTATAGGCCAGGGGGCGCCTGGCTACACCTTC. Translating gives CASSIGQGAPGYTF. This chain joins TRBV19 and TRBJ1-2; 8 bases map to TRBD1. CDR3 size: 14 residues. V was clipped by 1 base and J by 7 bases; unmatched bases: 5. Germline assignment: CDR1 LNHDA and CDR2 SQIVND (reference sequence).

The gene calls are TRBV4-3 and TRBJ2-1; 12 nucleotides agree with TRBD2. The CDR3 covers 17 residues. With V trimmed by 2 bases and J by 3 bases, 5 bases remained unmatched. The germline CDR1 and CDR2 sequences are LGHNA and YSLEER. In DNA form, the CDR3 reads TGCGCCAGCAGCCAATCTTGGACTAGCGGGATCTACAATGAGCAGTTCTTC. As protein: CASSQSWTSGIYNEQFF.

The chain carries TRBV10-2 and TRBJ2-2, with 7 nucleotides matching TRBD1. The V gene end was trimmed by 6 bases and the J gene end by 3 bases; junction bases not matched to a gene: 4. Germline V lookup: CDR1 WSHSY, CDR2 SAAADI. This CDR3 has 14 amino acids. The CDR3 region is CASRIGQDTGELFF. The DNA of the CDR3 is TGCGCCAGCAGGATAGGACAGGACACCGGGGAGCTGTTTTTT.

J is TRBJ2-5 and V is TRBV5-1; 9 bases line up with TRBD1. Germline V gene data show CDR1 as SGHRS and CDR2 as YFSETQ. V trimming: 4 bases; J trimming: 2 bases; junction bases outside the gene matches: 3. The CDR3 is made up of 14 amino acids. The CDR3 reads CASSTGQGQETQYF. The DNA for the CDR3 is TGCGCCAGCAGCACGGGACAGGGACAAGAGACCCAGTACTTC.

The V and J genes are TRBV5-1 and TRBJ2-2, with D maybe TRBD1 (5 bases). Germline assignment: CDR1 SGHRS and CDR2 YFSETQ. This CDR3 has 15 residues. V was trimmed by 0 bases and J by 5 bases, leaving 11 bases between them. In nucleotides, the CDR3 is TGCGCCAGCAGCTTGGAGGCAGGGAAGACCGGGGAGCTGTTTTTT. Protein product: CASSLEAGKTGELFF.

V usage is TRBV10-3 and J usage is TRBJ2-3, with 16 bases that match TRBD2. Germline lookup yields CDR1 ENHRY and CDR2 SYGVKD. The CDR3 is made up of 22 amino acids. Unmatched junction bases numbered 12, after V lost 0 bases and J lost 0 bases. The CDR3 sequence is CAISESAPGLAGGSASTDTQYF. In nucleotides, the CDR3 is TGTGCCATCAGTGAGTCAGCTCCGGGACTAGCGGGAGGGAGTGCTAGCACAGATACGCAGTATTTT.

This clone was recorded only once. The V call is TRBV28, the J call TRBJ1-3; TRBD1 might be the D (5 bases). CDR1 is MDHEN, CDR2 SYDVKM, per germline. Trimming shortened V by 2 bases and J by 4 bases, and 9 bases separated the two germline ends. The CDR3 is 14 residues long. The CDR3 sequence is CASSLPGMGNTIYF. The CDR3 DNA is TGTGCCAGCAGTTTACCAGGGATGGGAAACACCATATATTTT.

This chain connects TRBV5-1 to TRBJ1-4; possible D gene TRBD1, 6 bases. CDR1 and CDR2 from the germline V gene are SGHRS and YFSETQ. The V end was cut by 3 bases, the J end by 2 bases, with 8 bases between. This CDR3 is 14 amino acids long. CDR3: CASSYTGTNEKLFF. As DNA, the CDR3 is TGCGCCAGCAGCTACACAGGGACTAATGAAAAACTGTTTTTT. The full variable domain, in which reference TRBV5-1 and TRBJ1-4 provide the parts outside the CDR3, is KAGVTQTPRYLIKTRGQQVTLSCSPISGHRSVSWYQQTPGQGLQFLFEYFSETQRNKGNFPGRFSGRQFSNSRSEMNVSTLELGDSALYLCASSYTGTNEKLFFGSGTQLSVL.

This rearrangement joins TRBV10-2 to TRBJ2-7; 9 nucleotides line up with TRBD1. J lost 4 bases, V lost 5 bases, and 6 bases had no gene match. The CDR3 consists of 14 residues. Germline CDR1 is WSHSY and CDR2 is SAAADI. CDR3 amino acids: CASSLTGGGYEQYF. In DNA form, the CDR3 reads TGCGCCAGCAGTCTCACAGGGGGCGGGTACGAGCAGTACTTC.

The chain links TRBV28 to TRBJ2-1; 7 nucleotides agree with TRBD1. The CDR3 has 15 residues. Germline V lookup: CDR1 MDHEN, CDR2 SYDVKM. Trimming cost V 6 bases and J 9 bases; bases outside gene matches: 14. Here the CDR3 DNA reads TGTGCCAGCAGCCTGATCGATTACAGGGGTGGTGAGCAGTTCTTC. This sequence encodes CASSLIDYRGGEQFF.

CDR3 sequence reads: CAIRRGSSYNEQFF. The DNA of the CDR3 is TGTGCCATCAGAAGGGGTAGCTCCTACAATGAGCAGTTCTTC. This chain joins TRBV6-5 and TRBJ2-1; possibly TRBD1 for D (5 bases). Germline V gene sequence: CDR1 MNHEY, CDR2 SVGAGI. The V gene lost 10 bases and the J gene lost 0 bases, with 13 bases spanning the gap. This CDR3 region has 14 residues.

V usage is TRBV19 and J usage is TRBJ2-3; D is undetermined. The CDR3 sequence is 17 residues long. V was shortened by 1 base and J by 4 bases, with 18 bases between the two germline ends. Per the germline V gene, CDR1 is LNHDA and CDR2 is SQIVND (reference sequence). The DNA for the CDR3 is TGTGCCAGTAGTATAGGAGTGGCCTCCCGGGTCGCAGATACGCAGTATTTT. Its translation is CASSIGVASRVADTQYF.

This chain connects TRBV7-9 to TRBJ2-7; 10 bases match TRBD2. J was trimmed by 4 bases and V by 0 bases; bases with no gene match: 12. Per the germline V gene, CDR1 is SEHNR and CDR2 is FQNEAQ (reference sequence). The CDR3 runs to 18 residues. CDR3 loop: CASSLARGSGRIRYEQYF. Here the CDR3 DNA reads TGTGCCAGCAGCTTAGCCCGTGGTAGCGGGAGGATTCGATACGAGCAGTACTTC.

V and J are TRBV2 and TRBJ2-2; possibly TRBD1 for D (5 bases). The CDR3 is 14 amino acids. Germline CDR1 SNHLY, CDR2 FYNNEI. The V end was cut by 5 bases, the J end by 3 bases, with 10 bases between. CDR3: CASSIGQYTGELFF. The CDR3 DNA is TGTGCCAGCAGTATTGGACAATACACCGGGGAGCTGTTTTTT. The whole variable domain, filled in from reference TRBV2 and TRBJ2-2, reads EPEVTQTPSHQVTQMGQEVILRCVPISNHLYFYWYRQILGQKVEFLVSFYNNEISEKSEIFDDQFSVERPDGSNFTLKIRSTKLEDSAMYFCASSIGQYTGELFFGEGSRLTVL.

The CDR3 reads CASSPRRVDTQYF. CDR3 nucleotide sequence: TGTGCCAGCAGTCCCCGGAGGGTAGATACGCAGTATTTT. The V gene is TRBV27, the J gene TRBJ2-3, with D tentatively TRBD2 (6 bases). Germline loops: CDR1 MNHEY, CDR2 SMNVEV (reference sequence). Trimming took 5 bases from V and 5 from J, leaving 11 bases between them. CDR3 length equals 13 residues.

V gene TRBV28 combines with J gene TRBJ1-1; D is perhaps TRBD1 (5 bases). CDR1 and CDR2 from the germline V gene are MDHEN and SYDVKM. This CDR3 comprises 11 residues. Trimming left V 6 bases short and J 9 bases short, with 11 bases between. The CDR3 DNA follows: TGTGCCAGCAGAACCGGGGGAAAAGCTTTCTTT. Translation gives CASRTGGKAFF. Drawing the rest from reference TRBV28 and TRBJ1-1, the complete variable domain is DVKVTQSSRYLVKRTGEKVFLECVQDMDHENMFWYRQDPGLGLRLIYFSYDVKMKEKGDIPEGYSVSREKKERFSLILESASTNQTSMYLCASRTGGKAFFGQGTRLTVV.

The chain couples TRBV11-2 to TRBJ1-3, with D hard to call. Trimming took off 2 bases at V and 4 bases at J, with 3 bases between the two ends. CDR1 and CDR2 (germline): SGHAT, FQNNGV. The CDR3 totals 12 residues. DNA of the CDR3: TGTGCCAGCAGCTTAACAGGAAACACCATATATTTT. Translation gives CASSLTGNTIYF.

The chain joins TRBV5-8 to TRBJ2-2, with a weak D call TRBD2 (5 bases). Trimming removed 6 bases from V and 0 bases from J, with 9 bases in between. The CDR3 length is 14 residues. The germline V gene encodes CDR1 SGHTS and CDR2 YDEGEE. The CDR3 spells CASKRGSNTGELFF. For the CDR3, the DNA is TGTGCCAGCAAACGGGGATCGAACACCGGGGAGCTGTTTTTT.

The CDR3 region has the DNA TGTGCCAGCTCACCAGCAGCCGGGACAGGGGACTATGAAAAACTGTTTTTT. Its translation is CASSPAAGTGDYEKLFF. V gene TRBV18 combines with J gene TRBJ1-4; 10 bases fit TRBD1. The CDR3 totals 17 residues. V was clipped by 2 bases and J by 6 bases; unmatched bases: 9. CDR1 KGHSH and CDR2 LQKENI come from the germline V gene.

The rearrangement links TRBV20-1 to TRBJ2-1; 7 bases are a match to TRBD2. Germline CDR1 DFQATT, CDR2 SNEGSKA (reference sequence). The CDR3 contains 11 residues. The CDR3 DNA reads as TGCGGCGGGAGCTCCTACAATGAGCAGTTCTTC. It is translated as CGGSSYNEQFF.

This clone was seen once. The V and J genes are TRBV6-5 and TRBJ1-1; D unclear. Trimming shortened V by 4 bases and J by 1 base, and 7 bases separated the two germline ends. Germline V gives CDR1 MNHEY, CDR2 SVGAGI. The CDR3 length is 13 residues. The DNA for the CDR3 is TGTGCCAGCAGTTGGCCAGGGAACACTGAAGCTTTCTTT. Its translation: CASSWPGNTEAFF.